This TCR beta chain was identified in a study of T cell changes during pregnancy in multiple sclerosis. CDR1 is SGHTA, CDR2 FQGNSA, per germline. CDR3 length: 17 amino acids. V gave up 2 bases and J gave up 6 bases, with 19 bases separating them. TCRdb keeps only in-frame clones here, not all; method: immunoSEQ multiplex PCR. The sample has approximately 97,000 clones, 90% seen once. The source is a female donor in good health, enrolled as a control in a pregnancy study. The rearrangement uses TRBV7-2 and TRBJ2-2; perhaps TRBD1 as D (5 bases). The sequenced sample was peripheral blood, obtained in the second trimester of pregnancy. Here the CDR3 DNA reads TGTGCCAGCAGCTTATGGGGCGTTACTCGGGTAGCCGGGGAGCTGTTTTTT. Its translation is CASSLWGVTRVAGELFF.